These 29 T cell receptor beta chains were sequenced from one sample in a study of prognosis after radiotherapy for stage I lung cancer. Using two-round multiplex PCR, the authors amplified TCR beta CDR3 from genomic DNA. The use of primers specific to each TRBV and TRBJ gene characterized first-round PCR. TCRdb independently ran MiXCR on the multiplex PCR reads; one entry per CDR3 protein. Among fewer than 20,000 distinct CDR3 sequences listed, about 44% were seen once. Sequences were derived from PBMCs, sampled before or after stereotactic body radiation therapy (not recorded which). Source of these receptors: a donor at least 50 years old with non-small cell lung cancer.

The table lists this clonotype with many counts. The chain couples TRBV11-2 to TRBJ2-1, with 8 bases that match TRBD2. This CDR3 is built from 17 residues. Trimming took 0 bases from V and 8 from J; bases not matched to a gene: 12. Germline V CDR1 and CDR2: SGHAT, FQNNGV. DNA of the CDR3: TGTGCCAGCAGCTTAGATCTTCTAGCGGGTGTTTCCGATGAGCAGTTCTTC. It encodes CASSLDLLAGVSDEQFF.

J is TRBJ2-7 and V is TRBV7-2; D is unresolved. The germline V and J ends were trimmed by 3 bases and 3 bases, with 12 bases remaining between them. The CDR3 sequence is 14 residues long. The germline V gene encodes CDR1 SGHTA and CDR2 FQGNSA. The CDR3 coding sequence is TGTGCCAGCAGCTTCCTTGCGTCATTCTACGAGCAGTACTTC. Its translation: CASSFLASFYEQYF.

About this clonotype itself: Germline and junction disagree at one end, which may indicate a read error. CDR3 region: CARSAKVGGYTF. Here the CDR3 DNA reads TGTGCCAGAAGTGCTAAGGTTGGAGGCTACACCTTC. V usage is TRBV25-1 and J usage is TRBJ1-2; D is unclear. The CDR3 totals 12 residues. Germline lookup yields CDR1 MGHDK and CDR2 SYGVNS.

In its sample, this clonotype was seen many times. The CDR3 coding sequence is TGTGCCAGCAGTTATGGGCAGCCTAATGAAAAACTGTTTTTT. Amino acids: CASSYGQPNEKLFF. V is TRBV6-5 and J is TRBJ1-4; D ambiguous. Germline V gene lookup returns CDR1 MNHEY and CDR2 SVGAGI. V was clipped by 3 bases and J by 3 bases, with 8 bases between them. The CDR3 loop spans 14 amino acids.

This clonotype was detected once. The gene calls are TRBV12-3 or TRBV12-4 and TRBJ2-1; 9 bases are shared with TRBD1. V gave up 5 bases and J gave up 4 bases; unmatched junction bases: 3. The CDR3 covers 14 residues. This chain's CDR3 is CASSRQGEYNEQFF. CDR3 sequence (DNA): TGTGCCAGCAGTAGACAGGGGGAGTACAATGAGCAGTTCTTC.

This clonotype was observed many times. V usage is TRBV20-1 and J usage is TRBJ2-3; 16 bases fit TRBD2. The CDR3 is 17 amino acids. V shed 6 bases and J 2 bases; nucleotides not matched to a gene: 8. CDR1 and CDR2 from the germline V gene are DFQATT and SNEGSKA (reference sequence). CDR3 coding DNA: TGCAGTGCAACAGGGACTAGCGGGGGGGGATACACAGATACGCAGTATTTT. Its translation: CSATGTSGGGYTDTQYF.

This clonotype turned up a few times. The chain is built from TRBV6-1 and TRBJ2-5; D might be TRBD1 or TRBD2, each matching 5 bases. Germline lookup yields CDR1 MNHNS and CDR2 SASEGT. CDR3 length: 14 residues. Trimming left V 6 bases short and J 1 base short, with 12 bases between. The CDR3: CASSWGRRQETQYF. The DNA for the CDR3 is TGTGCCAGCAGCTGGGGACGGCGCCAAGAGACCCAGTACTTC.

About this clonotype itself: A far larger clone differs by one base, so this is likely a read error. This chain connects TRBV6-2 or TRBV6-3 to TRBJ1-5; perhaps TRBD1 as D (6 bases). The CDR3 is 13 amino acids. Germline V gives CDR1 MNHEY, CDR2 SVGEGT. Trimming cost V 9 bases and J 4 bases, with 13 bases left between them. The CDR3 DNA follows: TGTGCCAGAAGTAGTACAGGGAATCAGCCCCAGCATTTT. Protein sequence: CARSSTGNQPQHF.

In this sample, this clonotype turned up a few times. This could be a read error, since a much larger clone is one nucleotide away. The rearrangement links TRBV5-4 to TRBJ1-5; perhaps TRBD1 as D (5 bases). The CDR3 is made up of 14 amino acids. The germline CDR1 and CDR2 sequences are SGHNT and YYREEE (reference sequence). In DNA form, the CDR3 reads TGTGCCAGCATCTTGGGCCCGGGGGGACAGCCCCAGCATTTT. Translated, it gives CASILGPGGQPQHF.

The chain links TRBV27 to TRBJ1-2; 11 positions agree with TRBD1. The CDR3 contains 19 residues. In germline, CDR1 is MNHEY, CDR2 SMNVEV (reference sequence). V lost 6 bases, J lost 4 bases, and 19 bases stayed unmatched. The CDR3 spells CASSQIQGQGEAFVYGYTF. CDR3 bases: TGTGCCAGCAGCCAAATACAGGGACAGGGGGAGGCTTTTGTCTATGGCTACACCTTC.

This clonotype was found many times. CDR3 bases: TGCGCCAGCAGCCAAGGGACTAGCGGGGGAGAGACCCAGTACTTC. It translates to CASSQGTSGGETQYF. The chain joins TRBV5-1 to TRBJ2-5; 14 positions match TRBD2. The CDR3 has 15 residues. Germline assignment: CDR1 SGHRS and CDR2 YFSETQ. Germline trimming cut 4 bases from V and 4 bases from J; bases unmatched to any gene: 3.

V usage is TRBV12-3 or TRBV12-4 and J usage is TRBJ2-1; 7 bases match TRBD2. V trimming: 5 bases; J trimming: 10 bases; junction bases outside the gene matches: 11. CDR3 size: 14 residues. The DNA of the CDR3 is TGTGCCAGCAGTCTACTAGCGCGAACGAGCGAGCAGTTCTTC. It codes for CASSLLARTSEQFF.

Notes on this clonotype: It is likely a read error: a sequence one base away is far more abundant. CDR3 region: CASSPGRVYEQYF. The CDR3 DNA follows: TGTGCCAGCAGCCCGGGAAGGGTCTACGAGCAGTACTTC. The J gene is TRBJ2-7, the V gene TRBV11-2; possibly TRBD2 for D (5 bases). V lost 5 bases and J lost 3, with 11 bases in between. CDR1 is SGHAT, CDR2 FQNNGV, per germline. The CDR3 loop spans 13 amino acids.

The rearrangement links TRBV9 to TRBJ1-2; 7 bases match TRBD1. The CDR3 sequence is 14 residues long. V dropped 2 bases and J dropped 2; count of bases not matched to a gene: 3. Germline V lookup: CDR1 SGDLS, CDR2 YYNGEE. DNA for the CDR3: TGTGCCAGCAGCGTGCAACAGGGGAACTATGGCTACACCTTC. This sequence encodes CASSVQQGNYGYTF.

CDR3 amino acids: CSAIDRAGLGDTQYF. In nucleotides, the CDR3 is TGCAGTGCTATAGATCGGGCAGGGCTGGGGGATACCCAGTACTTC. The rearrangement joins TRBV20-1 to TRBJ2-5; either TRBD1 or TRBD2 may supply D (5 bases each). Trimming took off 4 bases at V and 8 bases at J, with 23 bases between the two ends. In germline, CDR1 is DFQATT, CDR2 SNEGSKA (reference sequence). The CDR3 extends over 15 amino acids.

V is TRBV6-1 and J is TRBJ1-4; D is perhaps TRBD1 (5 bases). The CDR3 is 14 residues long. Germline CDR1 reads MNHNS; CDR2 reads SASEGT. The V end was cut by 3 bases, the J end by 10 bases, with 15 bases between. The CDR3: CASSEGQGRRKLFF. DNA of the CDR3: TGTGCCAGCAGTGAGGGGCAGGGTCGAAGAAAACTGTTTTTT.

This clonotype was found a few times. A much larger clone sits a single nucleotide away, making a read error possible. The gene calls are TRBV6-1 and TRBJ2-7; TRBD1 is a possible D gene (5 bases). The CDR3 consists of 14 residues. V shed 6 bases and J shed 4 bases, with 16 bases lying between them. Germline values: CDR1 MNHNS, CDR2 SASEGT. CDR3 sequence: CASSLYGARYEQYF. The CDR3 nucleotides read TGTGCCAGCAGCCTGTATGGGGCCAGGTACGAGCAGTACTTC.

This clonotype was picked up many times. The chain carries TRBV27 and TRBJ2-5; the match to TRBD2 covers 11 bases. With V trimmed by 2 bases and J by 5 bases, 10 bases remained unmatched. CDR3 size: 17 residues. Germline-derived CDR1 and CDR2 are MNHEY and SMNVEV (reference sequence). The CDR3 DNA is TGTGCCAGCAGTTTACGAAGCCGACTAGCGGGACGGGAGACCCAGTACTTC. Translation gives CASSLRSRLAGRETQYF.

This clonotype is deemed medium-sized (0.01 to 0.1%). The chain employs TRBV6-2 or TRBV6-3 and TRBJ1-6, with a weak D call TRBD1 (5 bases). The CDR3 runs 14 residues. CDR1 MNHEY and CDR2 SVGEGT come from the germline V gene. Trimming shortened V by 2 bases and J by 4 bases, and 6 bases separated the two germline ends. CDR3 in amino acids: CASSYGGYNSPLHF. The CDR3 nucleotides read TGTGCCAGCAGTTACGGGGGTTATAATTCACCCCTCCACTTT.

This clonotype was seen repeatedly, ten times or more. The chain carries TRBV5-1 and TRBJ2-3; D gene ambiguous. V lost 0 bases to trimming and J lost 3 bases, with 8 bases between them. The CDR3 consists of 14 residues. The germline V gene has CDR1 SGHRS and CDR2 YFSETQ. The CDR3 protein is CASSLVSPTDTQYF. In DNA, the CDR3 is TGCGCCAGCAGCTTGGTTAGCCCGACAGATACGCAGTATTTT.

Concerning this clonotype: A much larger clone sits a single nucleotide away, making a read error possible. The CDR3 end shows no conserved phenylalanine or tryptophan, and so a read error is likely. The rearrangement uses TRBV9 and TRBJ2-5, with 15 bases identical to TRBD2. After removal of 1 base from V and 4 bases from J, the junction contained 8 bases not matched to a gene. Germline V lookup: CDR1 SGDLS, CDR2 YYNGEE. This CDR3 comprises 18 residues. CDR3 protein: CASSVRGLAGGEGETQYL. Here the CDR3 DNA reads TGTGCCAGCAGCGTAAGGGGACTAGCGGGAGGCGAAGGAGAGACCCAGTACTTA.

At least ten counts were recorded for this clonotype. The chain carries TRBV7-2 and TRBJ2-5; D is possibly TRBD2 (6 bases). Trimming left V 1 base short and J 5 bases short, with 17 bases between. Germline V gene lookup returns CDR1 SGHTA and CDR2 FQGNSA. The length of the CDR3 is 16 residues. CDR3 amino acids: CASSLEGGLARETQYF. The CDR3 nucleotides read TGTGCCAGCAGCTTAGAAGGTGGGCTAGCGAGGGAGACCCAGTACTTC. The whole variable domain, filled in from reference TRBV7-2 and TRBJ2-5, reads GAGVSQSPSNKVTEKGKDVELRCDPISGHTALYWYRQSLGQGLEFLIYFQGNSAPDKSGLPSDRFSAERTGGSVSTLTIQRTQQEDSAVYLCASSLEGGLARETQYFGPGTRLLVL.

The CDR3 sequence: CASSEAHWEGSPLHF. The CDR3 nucleotides read TGTGCCAGCAGTGAAGCACATTGGGAAGGTTCACCCCTCCACTTT. The V gene is TRBV6-2 or TRBV6-3, the J gene TRBJ1-6, with D unresolved. Trimming removed 5 bases from V and 9 bases from J, with 17 bases in between. Germline V CDR1 and CDR2: MNHEY, SVGEGT. This CDR3 contains 15 residues.

The chain couples TRBV5-1 to TRBJ2-3, with TRBD2 matching 8 bases. This CDR3 has 14 residues. Germline CDR1 and CDR2: SGHRS and YFSETQ. The V segment lost 4 bases and the J segment 1 base; nucleotides outside the gene matches: 2. The CDR3 here is CASSREGGTDTQYF. In DNA form, the CDR3 reads TGCGCCAGCAGCCGGGAGGGGGGCACAGATACGCAGTATTTT. The full variable domain, with the rest looked up from reference TRBV5-1 and TRBJ2-3, is KAGVTQTPRYLIKTRGQQVTLSCSPISGHRSVSWYQQTPGQGLQFLFEYFSETQRNKGNFPGRFSGRQFSNSRSEMNVSTLELGDSALYLCASSREGGTDTQYFGPGTRLTVL.

In regard to this clonotype: A much larger clone lies a single base off, so this may be a read error. V and J are TRBV28 and TRBJ2-5; D may be TRBD1 or TRBD2 (5 bases each). This CDR3 has 13 amino acids. Trimming shortened V by 2 bases and J by 7 bases, and 11 bases separated the two germline ends. The germline V gene has CDR1 MDHEN and CDR2 SYDVKM. The DNA for the CDR3 is TGTGCCAGCAGTTTAGAATGGGGACGGACCCAGTACTTC. The encoded protein is CASSLEWGRTQYF.

The chain combines TRBV6-5 with TRBJ1-1; D is undetermined. The CDR3 is made up of 13 amino acids. The germline CDR1 and CDR2 sequences are MNHEY and SVGAGI. With 9 bases removed from V and 1 base from J, the gap between germline ends came to 12 bases. The CDR3: CASRLGENTEAFF. CDR3 in DNA: TGTGCCAGTAGACTCGGGGAGAACACTGAAGCTTTCTTT.

This clonotype has a count of ten or more. The chain links TRBV5-8 to TRBJ1-3; 9 bases line up with TRBD1. This CDR3 is 15 amino acids long. The trim removed 4 bases at V and 4 bases at J, leaving 6 bases unmatched. Germline CDR1 and CDR2: SGHTS and YDEGEE. CDR3 coding DNA: TGTGCCAGCAGCGGTACAGGGGGCTTAGGAAACACCATATATTTT. This encodes CASSGTGGLGNTIYF.

The CDR3: CARWGRYNSPLHF. In DNA form, the CDR3 reads TGTGCCAGATGGGGCCGCTATAATTCACCCCTCCACTTT. The gene calls are TRBV7-8 and TRBJ1-6; D possibly corresponds to TRBD1 (5 bases). Trimming shortened V by 9 bases and J by 3 bases, and 9 bases separated the two germline ends. The germline V gene encodes CDR1 SGHVS and CDR2 FQNEAQ. The length of the CDR3 is 13 residues.

This clonotype was counted at least ten times. The chain is built from TRBV12-3 or TRBV12-4 and TRBJ1-1, with 9 positions matching TRBD1. With V trimmed by 5 bases and J by 11 bases, 6 bases remained unmatched. The CDR3 runs 12 residues. The CDR3 bases are TGTGCCAGCAGTCCCGGGACAGGGACGGCTTTCTTT. This encodes CASSPGTGTAFF.